This TCR beta chain was recorded in a study of T-cell memory formation after mild COVID-19. General observations from the study: Pre-infection memory already had some responding clones, implying cross-reactive memory joined. A balance of CD4 and CD8 characterized clones contracting day 15 to 85, whereas later expanders leaned CD4+.

Using constant-segment primers, 5'RACE produced TCR alpha and TCR beta cDNA libraries carrying sample barcodes and UMIs. TCRdb ran MiXCR on the 5' RACE reads and lists one entry per CDR3 protein. This sample has fewer than 500,000 distinct CDR3 sequences, with more than 20% found just once. J lost 9 bases, V lost 3 bases, and 12 bases had no gene match. Per the germline V gene, CDR1 is SGHDN and CDR2 is FVKESK. This CDR3 region has 17 residues. Comments on this clonotype: Its antigen is undetermined.

This clonotype originated in an adult woman who had mild COVID-19 (a few samples of this study predate the infection). Cell type and time point are not known. The genes are TRBV14 and TRBJ2-1, with TRBD2 matching over 12 bases. The specimen sequenced was PBMCs or a T cell subset sorted from them (not recorded which). The CDR3 loop reads CASSHLAGGPPQIEQFF. The CDR3 nucleotides read TGTGCCAGCAGCCACCTAGCGGGGGGGCCTCCCCAAATTGAGCAGTTCTTC.